This T cell receptor (beta chain) was sequenced in a study of blood T cell repertoires in COVID-19. The trim removed 5 bases at V and 9 bases at J, leaving 16 bases unmatched. The CDR3 is 16 amino acids. Per germline, CDR1 SGHAT and CDR2 FQNNGV. The data were produced by immunoSEQ multiplex PCR, yet TCRdb's version contains in-frame clones alone and is incomplete. Altogether about 240,000 clones are present, around nine tenths being singletons, with the ten largest covering over 6%. The chain recombines TRBV11-2 with TRBJ2-1, with 7 bases that match TRBD1. This sequence originates from a woman aged 70-85 years with active or convalescent COVID-19. Sequenced input: peripheral blood. The CDR3 spells CASSLHPGGSGTEQFF. The CDR3 DNA is TGTGCCAGCAGCCTGCACCCAGGGGGATCAGGCACTGAGCAGTTCTTC.